This TCR beta chain was observed in a study of chemoradiotherapy in HPV16-positive cancers. TCRdb's table, derived via immunoSEQ multiplex PCR, lists solely in-frame clones and lacks some. Of about 15,000 clones in the sample, almost 90% were seen once. Trimming removed 3 bases from V and 4 bases from J; junction bases left unmatched: 12. The length of the CDR3 is 17 residues. Germline loops: CDR1 SGHDT, CDR2 YYEEEE. This rearrangement joins TRBV5-6 to TRBJ2-1, with 8 bases matching TRBD2. The sample here was blood, taken from a patient who underwent chemoradiotherapy. This receptor was identified in a human donor with HPV-associated anogenital cancer. CDR3 sequence (DNA): TGTGCCAGCAGCTCCGGCCTGAGCGGGAGCGCGTACAATGAGCAGTTCTTC. Its protein product is CASSSGLSGSAYNEQFF.